The TCR beta chain under discussion was sequenced for a study of identical twins. The V gene end was trimmed by 4 bases and the J gene end by 7 bases; junction bases not matched to a gene: 12. Germline V gene lookup returns CDR1 KGHDR and CDR2 SFDVKD. This CDR3 is built from 18 residues. Many counts were recorded for this clonotype. All donors comprised healthy Caucasians. TCRdb re-derived calls from the 5' RACE reads in MiXCR, one entry per CDR3 protein. This sample yields some 330,000 distinct CDR3 sequences, of which roughly 9% are seen a single time; more than 8% belongs to the top ten. This chain connects TRBV24-1 to TRBJ2-2; 12 bases map to TRBD2. The source of this sequence is a woman in her fifties or sixties in good health. What was sequenced was naive T cells sorted from blood. The CDR3 protein is CATSEEKSSGRAFGELFF. In DNA form, the CDR3 reads TGTGCCACCAGTGAGGAAAAATCTAGCGGGAGGGCCTTCGGGGAGCTGTTTTTT.